This TCR beta chain was recorded in a study of identical twins' blood T cells. General study points: Environmental influences on twin similarity could not be excluded. Even for out-of-frame TCRbeta, twins reportedly shared V gene usage much more than unrelated donors.

The CDR3 runs 14 residues. V lost 6 bases to trimming and J lost 2 bases, with 12 bases between them. The germline CDR1 and CDR2 sequences are SNHLY and FYNNEI. On this clonotype: Antigen: not known.

Each TCR cDNA library carried sample-specific barcodes on both ends. TCRdb reprocessed the 5' RACE reads via MiXCR and lists one record per CDR3 protein. The table lists 350,000 to 450,000 distinct CDR3 sequences, about 28% of them singletons. Likely shared infections and vaccines: all three twin pairs were reared together. Sequenced input: PBMCs. This receptor was identified in a woman between 18 and 50 years old in good health. This chain links TRBV2 with TRBJ2-3, with D perhaps matching TRBD2 (7 bases). The CDR3 spells CASRGGPYTDTQYF. The CDR3 nucleotides are TGTGCCAGCAGGGGGGGGCCTTACACAGATACGCAGTATTTT.